This T cell receptor (beta chain) originates from a study of blood T cell repertoires in COVID-19. About the research overall: COVID-19 samples from acute and convalescent phases originated in the United States, Italy and Spain. Sample material is recorded as cDNA or gDNA derived from T cells, B-cell-depleted T cells, or PBMCs.

V lost 0 bases and J lost 2, with 13 bases in between. Looked up from germline, CDR1 is SGHDN and CDR2 is FVKESK. The CDR3 runs 16 residues. The table came from immunoSEQ multiplex PCR; TCRdb's copy has only in-frame clones and leaves some out. The sample has 130,000 or so clones, over 80% seen once. Seattle-derived patients entered the study during active infection and were followed longitudinally. The receptor was isolated from a man aged 25 to 40 with COVID-19, enrolled during active disease. The chain uses TRBV14 and TRBJ1-1; D is ambiguous. Sample: peripheral blood. DNA of the CDR3: TGTGCCAGCAGCCAAGATTATAACGGTGCTAACACTGAAGCTTTCTTT. Protein product: CASSQDYNGANTEAFF.